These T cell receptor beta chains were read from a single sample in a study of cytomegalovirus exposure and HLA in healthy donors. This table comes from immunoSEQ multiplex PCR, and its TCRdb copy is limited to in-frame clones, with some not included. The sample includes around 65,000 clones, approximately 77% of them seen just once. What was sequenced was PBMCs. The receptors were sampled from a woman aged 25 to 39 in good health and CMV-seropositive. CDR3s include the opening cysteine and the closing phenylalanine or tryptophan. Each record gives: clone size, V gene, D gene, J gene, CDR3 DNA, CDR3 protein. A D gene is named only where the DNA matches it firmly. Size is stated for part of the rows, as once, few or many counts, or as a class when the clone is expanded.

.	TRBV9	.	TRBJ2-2	TGTGCCAGCAGCGTAGCAGTTACCGGGGAGCTGTTTTTT	CASSVAVTGELFF
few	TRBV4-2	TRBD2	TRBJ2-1	TGTGCCAGCAGCTTCCATAGCGGGGCCTCCTACAATGAGCAGTTCTTC	CASSFHSGASYNEQFF
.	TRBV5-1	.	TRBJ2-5	TGCGCCAGCAGCCCCACAGTCTATCAAGAGACCCAGTACTTC	CASSPTVYQETQYF
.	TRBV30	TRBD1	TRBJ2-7	TGTGCCTGGAGTTCACTGGACAGGGGCCACGAGCAGTACTTC	CAWSSLDRGHEQYF
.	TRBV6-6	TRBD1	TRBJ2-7	TGTGCCAGCACCAGGGGGTATTCCTACGAGCAGTACTTC	CASTRGYSYEQYF
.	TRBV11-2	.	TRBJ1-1	TGTGCCAGCAGCTTGAAAGGGGCGATGGCTGAAGCTTTCTTT	CASSLKGAMAEAFF
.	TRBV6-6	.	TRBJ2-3	TGTGCCAGCAGTTGGTCAGGGGTGAGGGATACGCAGTATTTT	CASSWSGVRDTQYF
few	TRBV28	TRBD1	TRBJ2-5	TGTGCCAGCAGTCCAATCCAGGGGGCCGAGACCCAGTACTTC	CASSPIQGAETQYF
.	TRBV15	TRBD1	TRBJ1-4	TGTGCCACCAGCATCCAAACGGGACAGTTTAATGAAAAACTGTTTTTT	CATSIQTGQFNEKLFF
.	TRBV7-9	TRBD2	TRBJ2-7	TGTGCCAGCAGCCCGAGTGGTCTAGCGGGGGAGGGCTCCGAGCAGTACTTC	CASSPSGLAGEGSEQYF
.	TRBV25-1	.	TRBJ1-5	TGTGCCAGCAGTGGGCAGGGCGGCAATCAGCCCCAGCATTTT	CASSGQGGNQPQHF
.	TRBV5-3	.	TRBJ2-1	TGTGCCAGAAGCTTGGATCGGACAGTCCGAGGGTCCTACAATGAGCAGTTCTTC	CARSLDRTVRGSYNEQFF
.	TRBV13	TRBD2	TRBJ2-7	TGTGCCAGCAGACTGAAGGGACTAGCGGGGGGGGAGCAGTACTTC	CASRLKGLAGGEQYF
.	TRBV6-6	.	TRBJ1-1	TGTGCCAGCAGTTACTCCCAGGGGTCTCAAGCTTTCTTT	CASSYSQGSQAFF
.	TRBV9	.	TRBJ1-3	TGTGCCAGCAGCGTAGGTCCGGGGAACTCTGGAAACACCATATATTTT	CASSVGPGNSGNTIYF
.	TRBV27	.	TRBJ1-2	TGTGCCAGCAGTTACAGATCTGGCGCTGGAGGCTACACCTTC	CASSYRSGAGGYTF
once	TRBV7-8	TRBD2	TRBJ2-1	TGTGCCAGCTACGAGGGGGGACTAGCGGGAGGTAATGAGCAGTTCTTC	CASYEGGLAGGNEQFF
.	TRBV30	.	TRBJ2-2	TGTGCCTGGAGTGGAGCCTTAACCGGGGAGCTGTTTTTT	CAWSGALTGELFF
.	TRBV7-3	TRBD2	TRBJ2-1	TGTGCCAGCAGCGAAGGGGGGGGACTAGCGGGAGGTGAGCAGTTCTTC	CASSEGGGLAGGEQFF
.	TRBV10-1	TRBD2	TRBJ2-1	TGCGCCAGCAGTGATGCCTTATTAGGACTAGCGGGAGGGGATGAGCAGTTCTTC	CASSDALLGLAGGDEQFF
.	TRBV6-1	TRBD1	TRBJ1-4	TGTGCCAGCAGTGCCAGGGGGTATAATGAAAAACTGTTTTTT	CASSARGYNEKLFF